Sequencing of this T cell receptor (beta chain) was carried out in a study of CD8+ T cells in alopecia areata. About the study: Twice a day, 5 to 10 mg of oral tofacitinib was administered to treated patients.

Extracted RNA was reverse transcribed, and the resulting cDNA served as sequencing template. Sequencing used immunoSEQ multiplex PCR; TCRdb keeps in-frame clones, though not all of them. The sample records about 290,000 clones, roughly 64% being singletons. Study-wide results and caveats: Since there was just one nonresponder, nobody can yet say how baseline CD8+ expansion ties to response. The study found higher clonality in lesional than normal scalp, especially in alopecia totalis/universalis.

This CDR3 is built from 15 residues. Germline V gene lookup returns CDR1 LNHNV and CDR2 YYDKDF (reference sequence). V lost 5 bases to trimming and J lost 4 bases, with 14 bases between them. On this clone: Its target is not known.

Treatment specified: oral pan-JAK inhibitor, 5-10 mg twice daily. The investigators collected lesional scalp punch biopsies and peripheral blood from alopecia areata patients. The clonotype was recovered from a human donor with alopecia areata. The chain is built from TRBV15 and TRBJ1-4; D gene ambiguous. The starting material was CD4+ T cells sorted from blood, obtained at week 24, from a patient treated with tofacitinib. In DNA, the CDR3 is TGTGCCACCAGCCAGAGCCTGGCTTTTAATGAAAAACTGTTTTTT. Its translation is CATSQSLAFNEKLFF. Full variable domain (missing parts from reference TRBV15 and TRBJ1-4): DAMVIQNPRYQVTQFGKPVTLSCSQTLNHNVMYWYQQKSSQAPKLLFHYYDKDFNNEADTPDNFQSRRPNTSFCFLDIRSPGLGDTAMYLCATSQSLAFNEKLFFGSGTQLSVL.